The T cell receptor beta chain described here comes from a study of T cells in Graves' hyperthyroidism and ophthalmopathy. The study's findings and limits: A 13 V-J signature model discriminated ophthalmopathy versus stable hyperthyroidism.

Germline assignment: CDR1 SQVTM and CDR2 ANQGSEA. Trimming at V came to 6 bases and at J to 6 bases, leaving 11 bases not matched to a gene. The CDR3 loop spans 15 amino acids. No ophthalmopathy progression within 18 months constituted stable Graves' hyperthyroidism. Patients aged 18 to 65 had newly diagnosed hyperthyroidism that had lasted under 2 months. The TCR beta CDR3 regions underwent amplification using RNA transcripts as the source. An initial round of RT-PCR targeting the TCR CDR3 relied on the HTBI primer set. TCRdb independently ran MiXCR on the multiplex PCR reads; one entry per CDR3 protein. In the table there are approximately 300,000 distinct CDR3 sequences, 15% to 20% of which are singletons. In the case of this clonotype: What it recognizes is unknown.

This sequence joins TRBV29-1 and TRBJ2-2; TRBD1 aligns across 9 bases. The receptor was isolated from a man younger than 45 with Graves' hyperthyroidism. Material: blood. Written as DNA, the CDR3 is TGCAGCGTCAGAACTCCGGGACAGGGAGCCGGGGAGCTGTTTTTT. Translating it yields CSVRTPGQGAGELFF.